These 5 T cell receptor beta chains were all obtained from the same sample, sequenced in a study of blood T cell repertoires in COVID-19. Using immunoSEQ multiplex PCR, the repertoire was profiled, and TCRdb retains in-frame clones only, with some absent. The table shows over 150,000 clones, with roughly 80% occurring only once. Sequenced input: peripheral blood. All receptors derive from an elderly woman with acute or convalescent COVID-19.

This chain connects TRBV3-1 (or the pseudogene TRBV3-2) to TRBJ1-6; perhaps TRBD1 as D (6 bases). Germline V lookup: CDR1 LGHDT, CDR2 YNNKEL (reference sequence). This CDR3 region has 13 residues. Trimming left V 4 bases short and J 7 bases short, with 8 bases between. CDR3 in DNA: TGTGCCAGCAGCCGAGGACAGAATTCACCCCTCCACTTT. It yields the protein CASSRGQNSPLHF.

The chain carries TRBV11-2 and TRBJ1-6; 7 nucleotides match TRBD1. The CDR3 covers 14 residues. The V and J ends lost 5 bases and 8 bases, in that order; junction bases with no gene match: 6. Germline CDR1 reads SGHAT; CDR2 reads FQNNGV. The CDR3 DNA reads TGTGCCAGCAGCCGGGACAGCCGAGATTCACCCCTCCACTTT. This gives the protein CASSRDSRDSPLHF.

This clone turned up a few times. The chain employs TRBV7-9 and TRBJ1-5; no reliable D call. From germline, CDR1 is SEHNR and CDR2 FQNEAQ (reference sequence). The V end lost 5 bases, the J end lost 3 bases, and 20 bases lay between the germline ends. The CDR3 extends over 17 amino acids. CDR3 in DNA: TGTGCCAGCAGCCCCATGCGGGGTTCTGGGTTCAATCAGCCCCAGCATTTT. It translates to CASSPMRGSGFNQPQHF.

The genes are TRBV19 and TRBJ1-2, with D perhaps TRBD1 (5 bases). The germline V gene encodes CDR1 LNHDA and CDR2 SQIVND (reference sequence). CDR3 size: 14 residues. V gave up 3 bases and J gave up 3 bases, with 11 bases separating them. CDR3 loop: CASSIRRAYYGYTF. CDR3 sequence (DNA): TGTGCCAGTAGTATCCGCAGGGCCTACTATGGCTACACCTTC.

This clone was seen only a few times. V gene TRBV6-5 combines with J gene TRBJ1-1, with D uncertain. The V gene lost 2 bases and the J gene lost 2 bases, with 6 bases spanning the gap. Germline V gives CDR1 MNHEY, CDR2 SVGAGI. The CDR3 is 13 amino acids. CDR3 amino acids: CASSYRFNTEAFF. CDR3 in DNA: TGTGCCAGCAGTTACCGGTTTAACACTGAAGCTTTCTTT.